The rows below give T cell receptor beta chains drawn from one sample of a study of response to subunit inactivated influenza vaccine. Each CDR3 protein is one row after TCRdb ran MiXCR on the RT-PCR reads. The repertoire holds around 200,000 distinct CDR3 sequences, with 9.2% as singletons. The sequences come from non-naive T cells sorted from PBMCs, collected on the day of vaccination. The receptors were gathered from a man aged 50 to 60 who received an inactivated influenza vaccine. CDR3s include the opening cysteine and the closing phenylalanine or tryptophan. D genes are given only for firm matches. Part of the rows lack a size; the others show once, few, many or a class for expanded clones.

v_gene	abundance	d_gene	j_gene	CDR3nt	CDR3aa
TRBV18	many	-	TRBJ1-1	TGTGCCAGCTCACCACAGGGTAGGACTGAAGCTTTCTTT	CASSPQGRTEAFF
TRBV12-3/TRBV12-4	many	-	TRBJ2-3	TGTGCCAGCAGTTTAGCGCAAGACCAGGGTTTT	CASSLAQDQGF
TRBV4-2	-	-	TRBJ1-5	TGTGCCAGCAGCCAAGGTGGGGGTTGGGTGCAGCCCCAGCATTTT	CASSQGGGWVQPQHF
TRBV6-1	few	-	TRBJ1-1	TGTGCCAGCACCACAACAGGGACCACTGAAGCTTTCTTT	CASTTTGTTEAFF
TRBV24-1	few	TRBD2	TRBJ2-1	TGTGCCACCAGACCAGCCGGGACTAGCAATGAGCAGTTCTTC	CATRPAGTSNEQFF
TRBV5-1	few	TRBD1	TRBJ1-4	TGCGCCAGCAGCTCCCGTGGGACAGGGATTGAAAAACTGTTTTTT	CASSSRGTGIEKLFF
TRBV5-1	medium-sized	-	TRBJ2-1	TGCGCCAGCAGCTTTGGATTCTCAAGCTCCTACAATGAGCAGTTCTTC	CASSFGFSSSYNEQFF
TRBV29-1	many	TRBD2	TRBJ2-1	TGCAGCGGTTCATCCCACATAGCGGGAGCCTACAATGAGCAGTTCTTC	CSGSSHIAGAYNEQFF
TRBV7-8	many	TRBD1	TRBJ2-2	TGTGCCAGCAGCTCGTACAGGGGGAACACCGGGGAGCTGTTTTTT	CASSSYRGNTGELFF
TRBV24-1	-	-	TRBJ2-5	TGTGCCACCAGTGATTTGCAGGCGGGTTACCAAGAGACCCAGTACTTC	CATSDLQAGYQETQYF
TRBV2	few	-	TRBJ2-7	TGTGCCAGCAGTGAAAGGATAGGAAACGAGCAGTACTTC	CASSERIGNEQYF
TRBV12-3/TRBV12-4	many	-	TRBJ2-5	TGTGCCAGCAGCCCCGCACCCCGGTTTCAAGAGACCCAGTACTTC	CASSPAPRFQETQYF
TRBV4-1	-	TRBD1	TRBJ2-7	TGCGCCAGCAGCCAAGACTCGGGACAGCTCTACGAGCAGTACTTC	CASSQDSGQLYEQYF
TRBV28	few	TRBD2	TRBJ2-1	TGTGCCAGCAGTTTGGGGACTAGCGGGGAGAATGAGCAGTTCTTC	CASSLGTSGENEQFF
TRBV27	-	TRBD2	TRBJ2-7	TGTGCCAGCAGATTACTAGCGGGGGAGAGGGAGCAGTACTTC	CASRLLAGEREQYF
TRBV6-2/TRBV6-3	many	-	TRBJ1-1	TGTGCCAGCAGATACGCCCCCGGGGCCCTGAACACTGAAGCTTTCTTT	CASRYAPGALNTEAFF
TRBV7-9	-	TRBD1	TRBJ2-5	TGTGCCAGCAACAGGGGTGGAAAGACCCAGTACTTC	CASNRGGKTQYF
TRBV27	few	TRBD2	TRBJ2-2	TGTGCCAGCAGTTTAAGCCGCCCTAGCGGGGGGGCCGTCGGGGAGCTGTTTTTT	CASSLSRPSGGAVGELFF
TRBV24-1	-	TRBD1	TRBJ2-5	TGTGCCACCAGTCAGGACAGGGTCTCAGAGACCCAGTACTTC	CATSQDRVSETQYF
TRBV24-1	few	-	TRBJ2-5	TGTGCCACCAGTGACCTGGCGAGGAAGACCCAGTACTTC	CATSDLARKTQYF
TRBV4-3	many	TRBD1	TRBJ2-1	TGCGCCAGCAGCCAAGATTTGGGACAGGGAGGCAATGAGCAGTTCTTC	CASSQDLGQGGNEQFF
TRBV7-3	-	TRBD2	TRBJ2-1	TGTGCCAGCAGCTTAACCCTAGCGGGGGGTCACAATGAGCAGTTCTTC	CASSLTLAGGHNEQFF
TRBV20-1	few	-	TRBJ1-6	TGCAGTGCTGGCAAAGCGCGGGATTCACCCCTCCACTTT	CSAGKARDSPLHF
TRBV20-1	many	-	TRBJ2-3	TGCAGTGCTAGAGATCCCCCAGATACGCAGTATTTT	CSARDPPDTQYF